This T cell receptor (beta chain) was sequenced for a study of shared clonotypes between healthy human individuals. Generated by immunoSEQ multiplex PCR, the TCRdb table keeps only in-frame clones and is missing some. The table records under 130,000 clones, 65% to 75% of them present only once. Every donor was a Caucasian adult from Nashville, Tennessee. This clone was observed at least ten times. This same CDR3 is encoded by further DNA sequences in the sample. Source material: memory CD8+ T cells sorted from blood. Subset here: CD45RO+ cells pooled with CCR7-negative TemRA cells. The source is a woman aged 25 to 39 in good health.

The CDR3 nucleotides are TGTGCCAGCAGTGACTTTCAGGAAAACCACGAGCAGTACTTC. It codes for CASSDFQENHEQYF. The gene calls are TRBV6-1 and TRBJ2-7, with D uncertain. CDR3 length: 14 amino acids. Looked up from germline, CDR1 is MNHNS and CDR2 is SASEGT. The V end lost 3 bases, the J end lost 5 bases, and 14 bases lay between the germline ends.